This TCR beta chain was recorded in a study of Graves' ophthalmopathy and Graves' hyperthyroidism. On the study more broadly: Researchers obtained peripheral blood at initial diagnosis, before any treatment had begun.

Amplified TCR beta CDR3 regions were obtained using RNA transcripts as template. The authors performed first-round RT-PCR with HTBI primers and then a second-round multiplex PCR. TCRdb independently ran MiXCR on the multiplex PCR reads; one entry per CDR3 protein. The sample consists of hundreds of thousands of distinct CDR3 sequences, over 20% of them appearing once. This CDR3 has 14 residues. The germline gives CDR1 MNHEY, CDR2 SVGEGT. Trimming took 2 bases from V and 4 from J, leaving 11 bases between them. Study-wide points: Detected in blood as well were most expanded thyroid clonotypes with frequency above 0.001.

This clonotype was recorded at least ten times. Its cognate antigen is unknown. The sequence was collected from a woman aged 18-29 years with stable Graves' hyperthyroidism. Some clones in this sample may be carry-over from other donors' samples. The rearrangement joins TRBV6-2 or TRBV6-3 to TRBJ1-1, with D possibly TRBD1 on 6 matching bases. Sample: peripheral blood. CDR3 protein: CASSYSTGSTEAFF. CDR3 DNA sequence: TGTGCCAGCAGTTACAGCACAGGGTCCACTGAAGCTTTCTTT.